The 14 T cell receptor beta chains below come from one sample, sequenced in a study of cytomegalovirus exposure and HLA in healthy donors. With 60 Vbeta and 13 Jbeta primers, the PCR was carried out. TCRdb's copy holds only in-frame clones and misses some; the assay was immunoSEQ multiplex PCR. The sample contains around 150,000 clones, approximately 79% of which appear only once. Specimen: PBMCs. The receptor source for this set is a man in his forties or fifties in good health and CMV-seropositive.

J is TRBJ1-2 and V is TRBV28, with 8 nucleotides matching TRBD1. V lost 2 bases to trimming and J lost 8 bases; unmatched junction nucleotides: 7. Germline CDR1 reads MDHEN; CDR2 reads SYDVKM. The length of the CDR3 is 14 residues. DNA of the CDR3: TGTGCCAGCAGTTTACTGGCAGGGGGCTCGGGCTACACCTTC. This sequence encodes CASSLLAGGSGYTF.

V and J are TRBV5-1 and TRBJ2-5; 8 positions match TRBD1. CDR1 SGHRS and CDR2 YFSETQ come from the germline V gene. J was trimmed by 3 bases and V by 0 bases; bases with no gene match: 10. This CDR3 contains 17 residues. This chain's CDR3 is CASSLESGGAMKETQYF. CDR3 nucleotides: TGCGCCAGCAGCTTGGAGTCAGGGGGCGCGATGAAAGAGACCCAGTACTTC. The full variable domain, its missing parts supplied by reference TRBV5-1 and TRBJ2-5, is KAGVTQTPRYLIKTRGQQVTLSCSPISGHRSVSWYQQTPGQGLQFLFEYFSETQRNKGNFPGRFSGRQFSNSRSEMNVSTLELGDSALYLCASSLESGGAMKETQYFGPGTRLLVL.

This clone was picked up one time. The same CDR3 arises from other DNA sequences in this sample as well. CDR3 DNA: TGCGCCAGCAGCCTGGGAAGTACAGCCATCACAGATACGCAGTATTTT. Protein sequence: CASSLGSTAITDTQYF. The chain uses TRBV5-1 and TRBJ2-3; no clear D. The CDR3 has 16 residues. V lost 4 bases and J 2 bases, leaving 17 bases between the germline ends. The germline CDR1 and CDR2 sequences are SGHRS and YFSETQ. Complete variable domain (other parts from reference TRBV5-1 and TRBJ2-3): KAGVTQTPRYLIKTRGQQVTLSCSPISGHRSVSWYQQTPGQGLQFLFEYFSETQRNKGNFPGRFSGRQFSNSRSEMNVSTLELGDSALYLCASSLGSTAITDTQYFGPGTRLTVL.

The rearrangement joins TRBV5-1 to TRBJ2-7, with 11 bases aligning to TRBD1. Germline V gene data show CDR1 as SGHRS and CDR2 as YFSETQ. The CDR3 totals 13 residues. After removal of 7 bases from V and 3 bases from J, the junction contained 3 bases not matched to a gene. CDR3 sequence reads: CASGQGAHYEQYF. The CDR3 DNA follows: TGCGCCAGCGGACAGGGGGCACACTACGAGCAGTACTTC. The whole variable domain, remainder taken from reference TRBV5-1 and TRBJ2-7, is KAGVTQTPRYLIKTRGQQVTLSCSPISGHRSVSWYQQTPGQGLQFLFEYFSETQRNKGNFPGRFSGRQFSNSRSEMNVSTLELGDSALYLCASGQGAHYEQYFGPGTRLTVT.

The CDR3 protein is CASSLEGQRGYEQYF. The CDR3 coding sequence is TGCGCCAGCAGCTTGGAGGGCCAGCGGGGGTACGAGCAGTACTTC. This chain connects TRBV5-1 to TRBJ2-7; 8 nucleotides line up with TRBD2. Germline V gene sequence: CDR1 SGHRS, CDR2 YFSETQ. The CDR3 is 15 residues long. With V trimmed by 0 bases and J by 4 bases, 6 bases remained unmatched. The whole variable domain, remainder taken from reference TRBV5-1 and TRBJ2-7, is KAGVTQTPRYLIKTRGQQVTLSCSPISGHRSVSWYQQTPGQGLQFLFEYFSETQRNKGNFPGRFSGRQFSNSRSEMNVSTLELGDSALYLCASSLEGQRGYEQYFGPGTRLTVT.

J is TRBJ2-5 and V is TRBV29-1, with 7 bases lining up with TRBD2. V lost 6 bases and J lost 1; bases outside the gene matches: 8. Germline values: CDR1 SQVTM, CDR2 ANQGSEA. This CDR3 contains 14 residues. The CDR3 DNA follows: TGCAGCGTGGCTCCGACTAGCCCCCAAGAGACCCAGTACTTC. Translated: CSVAPTSPQETQYF.

This clone was recorded only once. The J gene is TRBJ1-2, the V gene TRBV7-9; possible D gene TRBD1, 5 bases. Per the germline V gene, CDR1 is SEHNR and CDR2 is FQNEAQ (reference sequence). Trimming stripped 2 bases from V and 7 bases from J, with 17 bases between. The CDR3 consists of 15 residues. This CDR3 reads CASSLSPGGTGGYTF. The CDR3 region has the DNA TGTGCCAGCAGCTTATCCCCCGGGGGAACTGGTGGCTACACCTTC.

V usage is TRBV28 and J usage is TRBJ2-5; the D gene is possibly TRBD1 (6 bases). From germline, CDR1 is MDHEN and CDR2 SYDVKM. Trimming pared 4 bases from V and 1 base from J, leaving 16 bases between. There are 16 residues in the CDR3. For the CDR3, the DNA is TGTGCCAGCAGTTACAGGGTCCACGTTATCCAAGAGACCCAGTACTTC. Its translation: CASSYRVHVIQETQYF.

The chain joins TRBV18 to TRBJ2-2; TRBD1 matches at 7 bases. The CDR3 runs 16 residues. From germline, CDR1 is KGHSH and CDR2 LQKENI. Trimming removed 2 bases from V and 2 bases from J; junction bases left unmatched: 5. The CDR3 loop reads CASSPKGAFNTGELFF. CDR3 bases: TGTGCCAGCTCACCAAAGGGGGCCTTTAACACCGGGGAGCTGTTTTTT.

The rearrangement links TRBV6-1 to TRBJ2-1; D may be TRBD1 (5 bases). The CDR3 covers 15 residues. CDR1 and CDR2 (germline): MNHNS, SASEGT. Trimming pared 7 bases from V and 3 bases from J, leaving 16 bases between. CDR3 sequence reads: CASTSDIVDYNEQFF. The CDR3, as DNA: TGTGCCAGCACCTCGGACATCGTGGACTACAATGAGCAGTTCTTC.

J is TRBJ1-2 and V is TRBV21-1. TRBV21-1 is described as a pseudogene. CDR3 size: 15 residues. The CDR3 coding sequence is TGTGCCAGCAGCTTTATACGGGGGGATCGATATGGCTACACCTTC. It translates to CASSFIRGDRYGYTF.

The CDR3 spells CASSLSGGFTEAFF. CDR3 bases: TGTGCCAGCAGCTTAAGCGGAGGGTTCACTGAAGCTTTCTTT. The chain has TRBV7-2 and TRBJ1-1; no clear D. This CDR3 contains 14 residues. V lost 2 bases and J lost 4, with 11 bases in between. Germline V gene sequence: CDR1 SGHTA, CDR2 FQGNSA.

The V call is TRBV6-1, the J call TRBJ1-1; D gene ambiguous. The length of the CDR3 is 16 residues. Per germline, CDR1 MNHNS and CDR2 SASEGT. The V end was cut by 2 bases, the J end by 5 bases, with 18 bases between. CDR3 sequence (DNA): TGTGCCAGCAGTGAATTTGTGAGGTCATTGGAAACTGAAGCTTTCTTT. As protein: CASSEFVRSLETEAFF.

The rearrangement joins TRBV6-5 to TRBJ2-3, with D maybe TRBD2 (6 bases). The germline CDR1 and CDR2 sequences are MNHEY and SVGAGI. CDR3 length: 15 residues. V shed 6 bases and J shed 3 bases, with 16 bases lying between them. CDR3 sequence reads: CASSPPTGATDTQYF. The CDR3 nucleotides read TGTGCCAGCAGCCCCCCGACGGGAGCGACAGATACGCAGTATTTT.